Listed here is a single T cell receptor (beta chain). As yet, its antigen is unknown. CDR3 length: 15 residues. Trimming took 5 bases from V and 3 from J; bases not matched to a gene: 5. Germline V gene sequence: CDR1 SGHRS, CDR2 YFSETQ. The entry originates in a study of shared clonotypes between healthy human individuals. Study results and limitations: Unshared clonotypes carried lower generation probabilities than those common to all four donors. The donor pool, a small one, limited the genetic and exposure-history diversity represented.

Several immunoSEQ plates received, in even portions, the genomic DNA of each subset. Data came from immunoSEQ multiplex PCR; TCRdb stores just in-frame clones and leaves some out. The table records 2 million to 3 million clones, more than 80% of them present only once. The chain is built from TRBV5-1 and TRBJ2-3; 11 nucleotides line up with TRBD2. The sample consisted of naive CD4+ T cells sorted from blood. The subset denotes: CD45RA+ positively selected. The source is a man in his late teens or twenties in good health. The CDR3: CASRRLAGQTDTQYF. The CDR3 nucleotides are TGCGCCAGCAGGAGACTAGCGGGACAGACAGATACGCAGTATTTT.